This TCR beta chain appears in the sequencing data of a study of blood T cell repertoires in COVID-19. Whole-study context: T cells, B-cell-depleted T cells, or PBMCs provided the cDNA or gDNA that served as material.

In the original workflow: The authors estimated nucleated cell counts from reference gene primer amplification. Libraries were prepared by immunoSEQ multiplex PCR; TCRdb keeps only in-frame clonotypes and omits some of them. The DNA was the basis for D and trimming; V, J and clone size are from that table. Altogether 350,000 to 450,000 clones are present, just under 90% being singletons, with the ten largest covering less than 2%. Germline loops: CDR1 SGHTA, CDR2 FQGTGA. The CDR3 consists of 14 residues. V shed 6 bases and J shed 2 bases, with 10 bases lying between them. Residents of 24 US areas, aged roughly 18 to 95 years, made up the participants. Participants' reported clinical history set cohort assignment.

The receptor's source is a woman in her twenties or thirties who had recovered from COVID-19. The sequenced material came from PBMCs or T cells enriched from blood (not recorded which). The chain couples TRBV7-3 to TRBJ2-2; unclear D gene. The CDR3 nucleotides read TGTGCCAGCAGACCTACCCCTAACACCGGGGAGCTGTTTTTT. Its protein product is CASRPTPNTGELFF.